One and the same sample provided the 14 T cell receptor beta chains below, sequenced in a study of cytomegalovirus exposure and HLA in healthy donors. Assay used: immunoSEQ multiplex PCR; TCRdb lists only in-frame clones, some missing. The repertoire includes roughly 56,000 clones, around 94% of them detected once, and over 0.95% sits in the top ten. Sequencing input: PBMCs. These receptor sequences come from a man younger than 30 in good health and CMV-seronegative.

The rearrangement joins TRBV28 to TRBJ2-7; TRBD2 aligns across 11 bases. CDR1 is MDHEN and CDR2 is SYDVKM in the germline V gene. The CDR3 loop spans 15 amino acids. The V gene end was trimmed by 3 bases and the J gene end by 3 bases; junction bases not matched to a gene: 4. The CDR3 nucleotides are TGTGCCAGCAGTTTTTTGACTAGCGGGAACTACGAGCAGTACTTC. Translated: CASSFLTSGNYEQYF. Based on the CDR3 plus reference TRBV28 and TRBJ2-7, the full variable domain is DVKVTQSSRYLVKRTGEKVFLECVQDMDHENMFWYRQDPGLGLRLIYFSYDVKMKEKGDIPEGYSVSREKKERFSLILESASTNQTSMYLCASSFLTSGNYEQYFGPGTRLTVT.

CDR3 bases: TGTGCCAGTCAAGGGCGGGACAGGGGCTTCTACGAGCAGTACTTC. The encoded protein is CASQGRDRGFYEQYF. The chain joins TRBV7-9 to TRBJ2-7, with 10 bases matching TRBD1. Germline assignment: CDR1 SEHNR and CDR2 FQNEAQ (reference sequence). There are 15 residues in the CDR3. Trimming took 9 bases from V and 3 from J; bases not matched to a gene: 11. The variable domain in full, completed from reference TRBV7-9 and TRBJ2-7, reads DTGVSQNPRHKITKRGQNVTFRCDPISEHNRLYWYRQTLGQGPEFLTYFQNEAQLEKSRLLSDRFSAERPKGSFSTLEIQRTEQGDSAMYLCASQGRDRGFYEQYFGPGTRLTVT.

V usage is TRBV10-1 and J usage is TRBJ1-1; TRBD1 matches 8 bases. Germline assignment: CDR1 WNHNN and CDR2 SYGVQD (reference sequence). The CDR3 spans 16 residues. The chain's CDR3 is CAPKRTGRPQDTEAFF. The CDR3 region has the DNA TGCGCACCGAAAAGGACAGGGAGGCCCCAAGACACTGAAGCTTTCTTT.

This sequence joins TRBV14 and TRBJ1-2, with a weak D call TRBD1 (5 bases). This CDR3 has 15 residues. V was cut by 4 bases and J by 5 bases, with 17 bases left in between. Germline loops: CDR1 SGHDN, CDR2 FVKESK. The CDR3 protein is CASSPNRSGGYGYTF. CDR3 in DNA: TGTGCCAGCAGCCCCAATCGGTCCGGGGGATATGGCTACACCTTC.

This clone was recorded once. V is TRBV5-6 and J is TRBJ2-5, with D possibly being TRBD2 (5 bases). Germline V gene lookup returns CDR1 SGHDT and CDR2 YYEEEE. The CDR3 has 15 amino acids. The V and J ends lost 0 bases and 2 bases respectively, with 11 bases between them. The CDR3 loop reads CASSLGGFRQETQYF. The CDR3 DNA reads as TGTGCCAGCAGCTTGGGCGGGTTCAGACAAGAGACCCAGTACTTC.

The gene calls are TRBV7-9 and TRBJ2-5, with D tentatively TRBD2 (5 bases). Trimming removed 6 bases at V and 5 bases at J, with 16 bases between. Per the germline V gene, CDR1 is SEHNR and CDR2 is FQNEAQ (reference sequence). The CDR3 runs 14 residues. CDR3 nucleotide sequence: TGTGCCAGCAGTTCTGAAGCGGATAGGGAGACCCAGTACTTC. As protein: CASSSEADRETQYF.

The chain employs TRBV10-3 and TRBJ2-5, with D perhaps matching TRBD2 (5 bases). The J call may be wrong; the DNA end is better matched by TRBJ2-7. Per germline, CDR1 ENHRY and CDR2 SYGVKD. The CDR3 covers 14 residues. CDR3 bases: TGTGCCATCATGGAAGGTACTAGCTCCTACGAGCAGTACTTC. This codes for CAIMEGTSSYEQYF.

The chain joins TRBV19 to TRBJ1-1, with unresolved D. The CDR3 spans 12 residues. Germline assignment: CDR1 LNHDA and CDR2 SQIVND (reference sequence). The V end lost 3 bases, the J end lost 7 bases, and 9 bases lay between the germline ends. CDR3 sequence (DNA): TGTGCCAGTAGTATCTGGGCGGGTGAAGCTTTCTTT. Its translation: CASSIWAGEAFF.

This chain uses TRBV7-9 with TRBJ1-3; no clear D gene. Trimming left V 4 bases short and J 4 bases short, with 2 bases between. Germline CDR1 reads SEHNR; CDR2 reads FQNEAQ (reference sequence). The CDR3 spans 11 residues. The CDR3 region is CASSSGNTIYF. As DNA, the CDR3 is TGTGCCAGCAGCTCGGGAAACACCATATATTTT.

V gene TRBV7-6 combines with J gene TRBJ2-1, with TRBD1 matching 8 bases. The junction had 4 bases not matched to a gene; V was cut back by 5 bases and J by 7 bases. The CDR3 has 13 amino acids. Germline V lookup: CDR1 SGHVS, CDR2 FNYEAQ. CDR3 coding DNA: TGTGCCAGCAGCCCAGGGGGCGGGAATGAGCAGTTCTTC. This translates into CASSPGGGNEQFF. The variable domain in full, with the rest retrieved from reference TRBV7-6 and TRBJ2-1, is GAGVSQSPRYKVTKRGQDVALRCDPISGHVSLYWYRQALGQGPEFLTYFNYEAQQDKSGLPNDRFSAERPEGSISTLTIQRTEQRDSAMYRCASSPGGGNEQFFGPGTRLTVL.

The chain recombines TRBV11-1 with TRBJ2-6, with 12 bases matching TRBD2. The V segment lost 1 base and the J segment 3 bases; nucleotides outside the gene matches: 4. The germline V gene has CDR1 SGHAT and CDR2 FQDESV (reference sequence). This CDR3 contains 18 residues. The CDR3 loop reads CASSLGLAGVGGANVLTF. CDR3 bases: TGTGCCAGCAGCTTAGGACTAGCGGGAGTTGGTGGGGCCAACGTCCTGACTTTC.

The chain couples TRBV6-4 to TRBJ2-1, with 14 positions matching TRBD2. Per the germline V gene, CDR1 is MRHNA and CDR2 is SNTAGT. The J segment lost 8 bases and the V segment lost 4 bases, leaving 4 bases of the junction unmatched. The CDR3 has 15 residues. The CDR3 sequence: CASSAQTSGRDEQFF. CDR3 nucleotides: TGTGCCAGCAGTGCCCAGACTAGCGGGAGGGATGAGCAGTTCTTC.

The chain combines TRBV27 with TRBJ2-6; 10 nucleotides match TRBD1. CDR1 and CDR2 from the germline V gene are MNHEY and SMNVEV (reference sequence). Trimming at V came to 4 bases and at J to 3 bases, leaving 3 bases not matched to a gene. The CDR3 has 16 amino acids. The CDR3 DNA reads TGTGCCAGCAGTTCCGACAGGGGGCTTGGGGCCAACGTCCTGACTTTC. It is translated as CASSSDRGLGANVLTF.

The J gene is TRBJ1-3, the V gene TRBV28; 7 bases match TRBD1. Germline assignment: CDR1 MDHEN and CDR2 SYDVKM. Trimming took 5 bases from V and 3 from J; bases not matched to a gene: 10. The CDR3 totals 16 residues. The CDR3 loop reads CASSPIQGLGGNTIYF. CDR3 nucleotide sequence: TGTGCCAGCAGTCCTATACAGGGGCTTGGTGGAAACACCATATATTTT. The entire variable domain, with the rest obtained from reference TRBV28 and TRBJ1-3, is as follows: DVKVTQSSRYLVKRTGEKVFLECVQDMDHENMFWYRQDPGLGLRLIYFSYDVKMKEKGDIPEGYSVSREKKERFSLILESASTNQTSMYLCASSPIQGLGGNTIYFGEGSWLTVV.